What follows are 6 T cell receptor beta chains derived from one specimen sequenced in a study of monozygotic twins with inflammatory bowel disease. TCRdb re-called the 5' RACE reads and shows each CDR3 protein once, DNA omitted. Its table records over 110,000 distinct CDR3 sequences. The sequenced sample consisted of blood. These receptors were obtained from a human donor with ulcerative colitis or Crohn's disease, or a healthy co-twin of an affected twin (not recorded which).

This rearrangement joins TRBV12-3 or TRBV12-4 to TRBJ2-7. The CDR3 covers 13 residues. This CDR3 is CASSLYPDYEQYF.

This sequence joins TRBV5-6 and TRBJ1-2. Germline assignment: CDR1 SGHDT and CDR2 YYEEEE. This CDR3 has 17 residues. CDR3 sequence reads: CASSLYGGEASNYGYTF. Combining the CDR3 with reference TRBV5-6 and TRBJ1-2 gives the whole variable domain DAGVTQSPTHLIKTRGQQVTLRCSPKSGHDTVSWYQQALGQGPQFIFQYYEEEERQRGNFPDRFSGHQFPNYSSELNVNALLLGDSALYLCASSLYGGEASNYGYTFGSGTRLTVV.

The J gene is TRBJ2-2, the V gene TRBV5-1; the D call from TCRdb, TRBD1, cannot be confirmed without DNA. This CDR3 contains 19 residues. Germline V gives CDR1 SGHRS, CDR2 YFSETQ. This CDR3 reads CASSLLGLQRRDRERELFF.

The chain employs TRBV5-1 and TRBJ2-3; TCRdb calls TRBD1, which cannot be checked without DNA. The CDR3 sequence is 13 residues long. The germline gives CDR1 SGHRS, CDR2 YFSETQ. CDR3 sequence reads: CASSAGLTDTQYF.

The chain couples TRBV7-2 to TRBJ1-1; TCRdb gives TRBD1 as the D gene, but with no DNA this cannot be confirmed. The CDR3 contains 16 residues. From germline, CDR1 is SGHTA and CDR2 FQGNSA. The CDR3 sequence is CASSLETRDKYYEAFF.

The chain recombines TRBV27 with TRBJ2-7; lacking DNA, the TRBD1 call made by TCRdb goes unchecked. Germline V gene sequence: CDR1 MNHEY, CDR2 SMNVEV (reference sequence). This CDR3 is 14 amino acids long. The CDR3 is CASRKTGTNYEQYF.